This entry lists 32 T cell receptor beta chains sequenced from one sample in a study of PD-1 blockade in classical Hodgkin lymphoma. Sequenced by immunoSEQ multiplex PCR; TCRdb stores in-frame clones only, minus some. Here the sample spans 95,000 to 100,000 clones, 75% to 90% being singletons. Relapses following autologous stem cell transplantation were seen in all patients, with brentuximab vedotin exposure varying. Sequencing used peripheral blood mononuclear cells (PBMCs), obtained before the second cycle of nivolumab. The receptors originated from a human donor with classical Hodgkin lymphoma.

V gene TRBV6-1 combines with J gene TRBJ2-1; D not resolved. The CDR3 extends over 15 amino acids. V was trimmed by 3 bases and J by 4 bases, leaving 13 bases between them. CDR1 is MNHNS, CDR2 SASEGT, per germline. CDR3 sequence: CASSEGSGSYNEQFF. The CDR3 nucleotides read TGTGCCAGCAGTGAGGGGTCGGGTTCTTACAATGAGCAGTTCTTC.

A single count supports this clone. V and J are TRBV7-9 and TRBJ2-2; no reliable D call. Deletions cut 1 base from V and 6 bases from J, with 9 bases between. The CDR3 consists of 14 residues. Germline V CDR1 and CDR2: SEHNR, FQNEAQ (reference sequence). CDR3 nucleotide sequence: TGTGCCAGCAGCTTAGGGGGATTTGCCGGGGAGCTGTTTTTT. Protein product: CASSLGGFAGELFF.

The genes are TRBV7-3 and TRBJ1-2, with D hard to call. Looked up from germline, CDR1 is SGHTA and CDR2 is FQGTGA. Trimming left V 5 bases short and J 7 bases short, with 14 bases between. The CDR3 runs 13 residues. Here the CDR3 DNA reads TGTGCCAGCAGCACTTTCACAAGTATTGGCTACACCTTC. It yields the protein CASSTFTSIGYTF.

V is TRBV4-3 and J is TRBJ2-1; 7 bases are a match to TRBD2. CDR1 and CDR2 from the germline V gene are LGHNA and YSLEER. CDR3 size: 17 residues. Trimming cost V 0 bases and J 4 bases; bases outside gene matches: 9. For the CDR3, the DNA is TGCGCCAGCAGCCAAGATCCCATCCAGCGGGGATACAATGAGCAGTTCTTC. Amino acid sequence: CASSQDPIQRGYNEQFF.

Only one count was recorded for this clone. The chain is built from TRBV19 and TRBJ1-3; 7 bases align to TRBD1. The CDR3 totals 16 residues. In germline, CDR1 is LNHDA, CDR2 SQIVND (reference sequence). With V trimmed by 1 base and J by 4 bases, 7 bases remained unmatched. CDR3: CASSIAGQSTGNTIYF. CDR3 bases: TGTGCCAGTAGTATAGCGGGACAGAGTACCGGAAACACCATATATTTT.

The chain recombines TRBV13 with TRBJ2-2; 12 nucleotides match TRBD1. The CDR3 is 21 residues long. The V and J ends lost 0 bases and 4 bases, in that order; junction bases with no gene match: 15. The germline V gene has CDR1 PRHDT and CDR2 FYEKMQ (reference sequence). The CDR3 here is CASSLGLPWGQGASGTGELFF. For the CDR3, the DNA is TGTGCCAGCAGCTTAGGCCTCCCTTGGGGACAGGGGGCTTCTGGCACCGGGGAGCTGTTTTTT.

As DNA, the CDR3 is TGCGCCAGCAGCGGTACAGGGGCGGAGCAGTACTTC. Translation gives CASSGTGAEQYF. The chain couples TRBV5-1 to TRBJ2-7; TRBD1 matches 7 bases. Germline CDR1 is SGHRS and CDR2 is YFSETQ. This CDR3 region has 12 residues. The junction had 5 bases not matched to a gene; V was cut back by 4 bases and J by 7 bases.

The CDR3 loop reads CASSPGTGTLAGANGELFF. CDR3 in DNA: TGTGCCAGCAGCCCGGGGACAGGGACCTTAGCGGGGGCTAACGGGGAGCTGTTTTTT. The V gene is TRBV7-8, the J gene TRBJ2-2; tentatively, D is TRBD1 or TRBD2 (9 bases each). The V end was cut by 5 bases, the J end by 7 bases, with 29 bases between. Per germline, CDR1 SGHVS and CDR2 FQNEAQ. There are 19 residues in the CDR3.

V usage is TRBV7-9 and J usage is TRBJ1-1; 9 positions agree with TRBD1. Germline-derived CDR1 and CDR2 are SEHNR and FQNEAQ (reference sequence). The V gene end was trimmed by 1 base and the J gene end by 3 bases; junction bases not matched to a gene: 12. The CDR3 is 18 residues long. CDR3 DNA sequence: TGTGCCAGCAGCTTAGAGCTCTCTACCGGGACAGGGTACACTGAAGCTTTCTTT. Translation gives CASSLELSTGTGYTEAFF.

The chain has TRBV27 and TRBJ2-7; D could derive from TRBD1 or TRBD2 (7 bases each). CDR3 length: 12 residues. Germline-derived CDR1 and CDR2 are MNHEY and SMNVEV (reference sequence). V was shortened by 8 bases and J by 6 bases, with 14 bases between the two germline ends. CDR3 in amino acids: CASGGAGGEQYF. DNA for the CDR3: TGTGCCAGCGGGGGGGCAGGGGGCGAGCAGTACTTC.

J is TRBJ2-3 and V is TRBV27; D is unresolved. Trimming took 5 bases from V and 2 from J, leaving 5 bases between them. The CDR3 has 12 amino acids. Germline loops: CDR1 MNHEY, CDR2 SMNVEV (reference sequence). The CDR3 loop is CASSTLTDTQYF. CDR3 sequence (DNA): TGTGCCAGCAGTACGCTCACAGATACGCAGTATTTT.

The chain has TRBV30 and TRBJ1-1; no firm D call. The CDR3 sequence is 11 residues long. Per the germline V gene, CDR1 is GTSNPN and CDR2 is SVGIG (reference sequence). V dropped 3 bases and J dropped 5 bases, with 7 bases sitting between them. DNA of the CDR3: TGTGCCTGGAGCGGTCGGACTGAAGCTTTCTTT. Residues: CAWSGRTEAFF.

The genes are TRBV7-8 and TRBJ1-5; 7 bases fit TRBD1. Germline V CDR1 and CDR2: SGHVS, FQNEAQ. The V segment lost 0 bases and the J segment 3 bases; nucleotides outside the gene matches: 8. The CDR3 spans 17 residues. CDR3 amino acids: CASSLAPGQKNNQPQHF. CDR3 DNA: TGTGCCAGCAGCTTAGCGCCGGGACAGAAGAACAATCAGCCCCAGCATTTT.

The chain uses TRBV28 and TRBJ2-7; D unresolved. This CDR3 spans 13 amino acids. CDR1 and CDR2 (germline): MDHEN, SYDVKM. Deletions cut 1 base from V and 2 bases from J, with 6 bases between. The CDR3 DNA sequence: TGTGCCAGCAGTTTATCGGGCGCCTACGAGCAGTACTTC. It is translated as CASSLSGAYEQYF.

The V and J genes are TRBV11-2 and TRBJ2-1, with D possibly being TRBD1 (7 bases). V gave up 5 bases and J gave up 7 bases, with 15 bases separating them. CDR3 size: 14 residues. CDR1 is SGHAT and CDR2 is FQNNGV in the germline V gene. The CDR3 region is CASSHQTGRNEQFF. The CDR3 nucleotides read TGTGCCAGCAGCCATCAGACAGGGAGGAATGAGCAGTTCTTC.

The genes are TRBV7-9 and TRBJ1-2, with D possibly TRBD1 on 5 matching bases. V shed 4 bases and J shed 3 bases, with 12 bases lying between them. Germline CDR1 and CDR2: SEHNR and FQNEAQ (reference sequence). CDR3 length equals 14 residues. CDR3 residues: CASSYPGADYGYTF. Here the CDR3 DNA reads TGTGCCAGCAGCTATCCCGGGGCCGACTATGGCTACACCTTC.

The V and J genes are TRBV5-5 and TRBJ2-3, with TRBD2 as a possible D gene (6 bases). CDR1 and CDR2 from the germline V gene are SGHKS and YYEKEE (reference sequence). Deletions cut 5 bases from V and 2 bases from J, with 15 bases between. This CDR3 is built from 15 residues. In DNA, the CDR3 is TGTGCCAGCAGGTACCAGGGAGGTCTCACAGATACGCAGTATTTT. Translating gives CASRYQGGLTDTQYF.

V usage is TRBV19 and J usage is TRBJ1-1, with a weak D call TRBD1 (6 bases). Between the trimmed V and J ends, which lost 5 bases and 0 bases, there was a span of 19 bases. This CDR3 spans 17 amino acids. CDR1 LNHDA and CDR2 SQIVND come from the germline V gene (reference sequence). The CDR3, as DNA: TGTGCCAGTAGTCGTAATCCGGGGGCGGGGGTGAACACTGAAGCTTTCTTT. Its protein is CASSRNPGAGVNTEAFF.

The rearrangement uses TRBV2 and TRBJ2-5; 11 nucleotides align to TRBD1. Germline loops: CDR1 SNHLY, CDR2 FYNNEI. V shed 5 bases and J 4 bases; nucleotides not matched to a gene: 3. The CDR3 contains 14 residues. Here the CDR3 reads CASSRDRGRETQYF. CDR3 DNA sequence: TGTGCCAGCAGTCGGGACAGGGGGAGAGAGACCCAGTACTTC.

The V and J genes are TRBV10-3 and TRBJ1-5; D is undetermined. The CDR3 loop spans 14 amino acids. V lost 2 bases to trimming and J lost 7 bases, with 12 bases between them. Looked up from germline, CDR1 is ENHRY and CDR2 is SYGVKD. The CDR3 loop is CAISEAIGEQPQHF. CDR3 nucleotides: TGTGCCATCAGTGAGGCGATCGGGGAGCAGCCCCAGCATTTT.

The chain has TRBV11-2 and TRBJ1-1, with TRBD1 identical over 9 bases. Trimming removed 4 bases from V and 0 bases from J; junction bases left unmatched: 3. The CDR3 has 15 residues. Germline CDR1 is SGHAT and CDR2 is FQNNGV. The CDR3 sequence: CASSWDRVMNTEAFF. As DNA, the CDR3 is TGTGCCAGCAGCTGGGACAGGGTAATGAACACTGAAGCTTTCTTT.

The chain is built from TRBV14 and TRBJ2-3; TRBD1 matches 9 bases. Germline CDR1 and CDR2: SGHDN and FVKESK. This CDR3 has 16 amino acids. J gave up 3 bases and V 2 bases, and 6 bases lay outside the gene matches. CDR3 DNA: TGTGCCAGCAGCCAATACCGGGACAGGGTAACAGATACGCAGTATTTT. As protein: CASSQYRDRVTDTQYF. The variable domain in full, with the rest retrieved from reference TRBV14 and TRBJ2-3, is EAGVTQFPSHSVIEKGQTVTLRCDPISGHDNLYWYRRVMGKEIKFLLHFVKESKQDESGMPNNRFLAERTGGTYSTLKVQPAELEDSGVYFCASSQYRDRVTDTQYFGPGTRLTVL.

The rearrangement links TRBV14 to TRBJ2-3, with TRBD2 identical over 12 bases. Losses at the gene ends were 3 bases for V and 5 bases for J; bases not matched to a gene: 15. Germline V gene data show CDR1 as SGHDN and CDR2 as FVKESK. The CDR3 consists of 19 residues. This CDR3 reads CASSHPTPASGGAGDTQYF. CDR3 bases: TGTGCCAGCAGCCATCCCACGCCAGCTAGCGGGGGGGCCGGAGATACGCAGTATTTT.

This chain's CDR3 is CASSQDYRAGNTIYF. In DNA form, the CDR3 reads TGCGCCAGCAGCCAAGACTACAGGGCTGGAAACACCATATATTTT. The chain employs TRBV4-3 and TRBJ1-3, with D perhaps matching TRBD1 (6 bases). Trimming took off 0 bases at V and 2 bases at J, with 8 bases between the two ends. CDR3 size: 15 residues. Germline-derived CDR1 and CDR2 are LGHNA and YSLEER.

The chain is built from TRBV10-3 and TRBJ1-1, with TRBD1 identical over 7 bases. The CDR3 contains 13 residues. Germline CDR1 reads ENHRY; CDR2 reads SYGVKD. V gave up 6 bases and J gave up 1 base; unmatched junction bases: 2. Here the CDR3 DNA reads TGTGCCATCAGGGGACAGAAGAACACTGAAGCTTTCTTT. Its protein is CAIRGQKNTEAFF.

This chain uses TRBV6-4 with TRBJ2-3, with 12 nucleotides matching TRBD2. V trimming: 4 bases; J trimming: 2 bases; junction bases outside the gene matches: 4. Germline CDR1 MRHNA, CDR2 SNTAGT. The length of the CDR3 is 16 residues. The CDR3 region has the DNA TGTGCCAGCAGTGTGGCTAGCGGGGGGGCCACAGATACGCAGTATTTT. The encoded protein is CASSVASGGATDTQYF.

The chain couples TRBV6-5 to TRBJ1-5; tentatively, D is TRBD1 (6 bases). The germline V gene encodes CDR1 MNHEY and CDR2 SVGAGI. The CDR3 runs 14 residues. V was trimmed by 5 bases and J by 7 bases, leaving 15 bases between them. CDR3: CASSRQVRSQPQHF. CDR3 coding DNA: TGTGCCAGCAGTCGACAGGTAAGAAGCCAGCCCCAGCATTTT.

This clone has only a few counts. The CDR3 nucleotides read TGTGCCAGCAGTTACCCTGGGAACACTGAAGCTTTCTTT. Amino acids: CASSYPGNTEAFF. The chain uses TRBV6-5 and TRBJ1-1, with D hard to call. V dropped 2 bases and J dropped 1 base, with 5 bases sitting between them. The CDR3 extends over 13 amino acids. Germline CDR1 MNHEY, CDR2 SVGAGI.

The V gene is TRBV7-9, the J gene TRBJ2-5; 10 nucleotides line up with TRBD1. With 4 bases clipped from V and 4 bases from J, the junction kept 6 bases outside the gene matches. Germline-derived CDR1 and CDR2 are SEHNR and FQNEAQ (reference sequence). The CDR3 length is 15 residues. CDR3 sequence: CASSYRQGARETQYF. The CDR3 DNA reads TGTGCCAGCAGCTACCGACAGGGGGCGAGAGAGACCCAGTACTTC.

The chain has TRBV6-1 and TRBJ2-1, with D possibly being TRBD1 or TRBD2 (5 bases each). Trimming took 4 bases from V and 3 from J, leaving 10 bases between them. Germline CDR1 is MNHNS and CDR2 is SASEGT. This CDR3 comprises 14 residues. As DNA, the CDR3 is TGTGCCAGCAGTGCTAGGGACCTCTACAATGAGCAGTTCTTC. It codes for CASSARDLYNEQFF.

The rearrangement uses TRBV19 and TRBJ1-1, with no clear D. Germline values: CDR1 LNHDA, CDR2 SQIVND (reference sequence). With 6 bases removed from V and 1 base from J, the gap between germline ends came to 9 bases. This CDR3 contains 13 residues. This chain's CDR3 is CASRGRRNTEAFF. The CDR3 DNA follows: TGTGCCAGTAGGGGTAGACGGAACACTGAAGCTTTCTTT.

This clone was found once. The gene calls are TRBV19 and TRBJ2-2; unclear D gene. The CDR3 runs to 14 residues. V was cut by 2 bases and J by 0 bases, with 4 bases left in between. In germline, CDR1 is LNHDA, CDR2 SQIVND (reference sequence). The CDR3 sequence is CASSIRTNTGELFF. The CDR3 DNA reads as TGTGCCAGTAGTATACGCACGAACACCGGGGAGCTGTTTTTT. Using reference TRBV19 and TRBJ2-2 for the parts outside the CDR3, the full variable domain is DGGITQSPKYLFRKEGQNVTLSCEQNLNHDAMYWYRQDPGQGLRLIYYSQIVNDFQKGDIAEGYSVSREKKESFPLTVTSAQKNPTAFYLCASSIRTNTGELFFGEGSRLTVL.